One sample yielded the 20 T cell receptor beta chains listed below, sequenced in a study of T cells in Graves' hyperthyroidism and ophthalmopathy. It was RNA transcripts that yielded the amplified TCR beta CDR3 regions. An initial round of RT-PCR targeting the TCR CDR3 relied on the HTBI primer set. One entry per CDR3 protein, called by TCRdb with MiXCR from the multiplex PCR reads. The data contain around 500,000 distinct CDR3 sequences, around 15% of them singletons. The specimen was blood. These receptors were taken from a woman aged 25 to 39 with Graves' ophthalmopathy.

This clonotype was counted at least ten times. The chain employs TRBV3-1 and TRBJ2-2, with 9 bases that match TRBD1. Germline assignment: CDR1 LGHDT and CDR2 YNNKEL (reference sequence). There are 16 residues in the CDR3. The V and J ends lost 4 bases and 1 base, in that order; junction bases with no gene match: 4. This CDR3 is CASSRGTGLNTGELFF. CDR3 DNA sequence: TGTGCCAGCAGCCGAGGGACAGGGCTGAACACCGGGGAGCTGTTTTTT.

This rearrangement joins TRBV19 to TRBJ2-1, with 15 bases identical to TRBD2. The V gene's germline CDR1 is LNHDA and CDR2 SQIVND (reference sequence). This CDR3 has 15 amino acids. Trimming removed 4 bases from V and 9 bases from J; junction bases left unmatched: 4. The CDR3 sequence: CASSKGLAGGFEQFF. The CDR3 nucleotides read TGTGCCAGTAGTAAAGGACTAGCGGGAGGGTTTGAGCAGTTCTTC. The whole variable domain, filled in from reference TRBV19 and TRBJ2-1, reads DGGITQSPKYLFRKEGQNVTLSCEQNLNHDAMYWYRQDPGQGLRLIYYSQIVNDFQKGDIAEGYSVSREKKESFPLTVTSAQKNPTAFYLCASSKGLAGGFEQFFGPGTRLTVL.

This clonotype was observed at least ten times. The chain has TRBV7-8 and TRBJ1-2, with 7 nucleotides matching TRBD1. Trimming took 8 bases from V and 14 from J; bases not matched to a gene: 14. The CDR3 consists of 12 residues. From germline, CDR1 is SGHVS and CDR2 FQNEAQ. The chain's CDR3 is CASGPLGQAETF. The CDR3 DNA is TGTGCCAGCGGGCCCCTTGGACAGGCCGAGACCTTC.

The gene calls are TRBV19 and TRBJ2-7; the match to TRBD1 covers 9 bases. The CDR3 totals 14 residues. With V trimmed by 5 bases and J by 2 bases, 4 bases remained unmatched. Germline-derived CDR1 and CDR2 are LNHDA and SQIVND (reference sequence). The CDR3 spells CASSRDRDAYEQYF. The DNA for the CDR3 is TGTGCCAGTAGTCGGGACAGGGACGCCTACGAGCAGTACTTC.

This clonotype showed up many times. The CDR3 loop reads CASSHRTSGKDNEQFF. In DNA form, the CDR3 reads TGTGCCAGCAGCCATCGGACTAGCGGGAAAGACAATGAGCAGTTCTTC. V is TRBV11-2 and J is TRBJ2-1, with 12 bases matching TRBD2. Unmatched junction bases numbered 7, after V lost 5 bases and J lost 5 bases. This CDR3 is 16 amino acids long. CDR1 and CDR2 from the germline V gene are SGHAT and FQNNGV. Full variable domain (outside the CDR3, taken from reference TRBV11-2 and TRBJ2-1): EAGVAQSPRYKIIEKRQSVAFWCNPISGHATLYWYQQILGQGPKLLIQFQNNGVVDDSQLPKDRFSAERLKGVDSTLKIQPAKLEDSAVYLCASSHRTSGKDNEQFFGPGTRLTVL.

V and J are TRBV6-2 or TRBV6-3 and TRBJ2-1, with a tentative D call TRBD1 (6 bases). The CDR3 is 14 amino acids. Germline CDR1 and CDR2: MNHEY and SVGEGT. The V and J ends lost 5 bases and 5 bases respectively, with 13 bases between them. CDR3 amino acids: CASSLRQADNEQFF. The CDR3 nucleotides read TGTGCCAGCAGTCTCAGACAGGCCGACAATGAGCAGTTCTTC.

The chain carries TRBV6-1 and TRBJ1-2, with D uncertain. V lost 5 bases, J lost 0 bases, and 19 bases lay in between. The CDR3 covers 17 residues. CDR1 MNHNS and CDR2 SASEGT come from the germline V gene. CDR3 amino acids: CASSSQRRTGTNYGYTF. CDR3 in DNA: TGTGCCAGCAGTTCGCAGAGGCGGACGGGGACTAACTATGGCTACACCTTC.

The CDR3 sequence: CASTSGGGNTEAFF. The CDR3 region has the DNA TGTGCCAGCACTTCTGGGGGGGGTAACACTGAAGCTTTCTTT. This chain links TRBV12-3 or TRBV12-4 with TRBJ1-1; perhaps TRBD1 as D (5 bases). The CDR3 runs to 14 residues. V was trimmed by 7 bases and J by 2 bases, leaving 14 bases between them.

The rearrangement uses TRBV5-6 and TRBJ2-7; tentative D call: TRBD1 (8 bases). The CDR3 runs to 13 residues. The germline V and J ends were trimmed by 5 bases and 7 bases, with 16 bases remaining between them. The V gene's germline CDR1 is SGHDT and CDR2 YYEEEE. The CDR3 region has the DNA TGTGCCAGCAGACTACAGGGGGGGGGGGAGCAGTACTTC. It translates to CASRLQGGGEQYF. The whole variable domain, filled in from reference TRBV5-6 and TRBJ2-7, reads DAGVTQSPTHLIKTRGQQVTLRCSPKSGHDTVSWYQQALGQGPQFIFQYYEEEERQRGNFPDRFSGHQFPNYSSELNVNALLLGDSALYLCASRLQGGGEQYFGPGTRLTVT.

Ten or more counts support this clonotype. V and J are TRBV27 and TRBJ1-1; the D is unclear. The CDR3 runs to 15 residues. Trimming took off 2 bases at V and 6 bases at J, with 16 bases between the two ends. From germline, CDR1 is MNHEY and CDR2 SMNVEV (reference sequence). The CDR3 DNA is TGTGCCAGCAGTTTAAGAAAGGGTCGGGTATCTGAAGCTTTCTTT. Translating it yields CASSLRKGRVSEAFF.

At least ten counts were recorded for this clonotype. The chain employs TRBV28 and TRBJ1-2, with D tentatively TRBD1 (5 bases). V was clipped by 4 bases and J by 4 bases, with 10 bases between them. This CDR3 has 13 residues. Germline CDR1 reads MDHEN; CDR2 reads SYDVKM. CDR3 DNA sequence: TGTGCCAGCAGTTCGCCTGACAGCTATGGCTACACCTTC. Amino acid sequence: CASSSPDSYGYTF.

This clonotype has a count of ten or more. The chain uses TRBV4-1 and TRBJ2-1, with D perhaps being TRBD1 or TRBD2 (6 bases each). Germline CDR1 and CDR2: MGHRA and YSYEKL. There are 16 residues in the CDR3. Trimming removed 0 bases from V and 7 bases from J, with 16 bases in between. The CDR3 is CASSQERGRGGNEQFF. In DNA, the CDR3 is TGCGCCAGCAGCCAAGAGAGGGGCAGGGGAGGAAATGAGCAGTTCTTC.

This clonotype was observed at least ten times. The chain uses TRBV6-1 and TRBJ2-1; TRBD2 aligns across 7 bases. J was trimmed by 3 bases and V by 6 bases; bases with no gene match: 5. CDR1 MNHNS and CDR2 SASEGT come from the germline V gene. This CDR3 spans 14 amino acids. The CDR3 DNA sequence: TGTGCCAGCAGGGCTAGCGGTTACTACAATGAGCAGTTCTTC. As protein: CASRASGYYNEQFF.

This clonotype showed up just a few times. The chain couples TRBV19 to TRBJ2-7; D call uncertain. V lost 5 bases and J lost 3, with 8 bases in between. Germline V lookup: CDR1 LNHDA, CDR2 SQIVND (reference sequence). The CDR3 has 12 amino acids. The CDR3 reads CASSFFGYEQYF. The CDR3 DNA follows: TGTGCCAGTAGTTTCTTCGGCTACGAGCAGTACTTC.

This clonotype was found many times. This chain joins TRBV7-2 and TRBJ1-2; TRBD1 is a possible D gene (5 bases). Per germline, CDR1 SGHTA and CDR2 FQGNSA. CDR3 size: 15 residues. The V end lost 1 base, the J end lost 4 bases, and 13 bases lay between the germline ends. The CDR3 DNA sequence: TGTGCCAGCAGCTTAGAGGGCAGGGCCATCTATGGCTACACCTTC. It codes for CASSLEGRAIYGYTF.

This clonotype was seen ten or more times. CDR3 DNA: TGTGCCACCAGTGTCCTGACAGGGGGCACAGATACGCAGTATTTT. It translates to CATSVLTGGTDTQYF. This rearrangement joins TRBV24-1 to TRBJ2-3; 8 positions agree with TRBD1. V shed 5 bases and J 1 base; nucleotides not matched to a gene: 4. This CDR3 is 15 amino acids long. Germline CDR1 and CDR2: KGHDR and SFDVKD.

This clonotype was seen at least ten times. The chain employs TRBV20-1 and TRBJ2-3, with D unclear. The CDR3 runs 13 residues. Trimming left V 5 bases short and J 3 bases short, with 12 bases between. From germline, CDR1 is DFQATT and CDR2 SNEGSKA (reference sequence). The CDR3 region has the DNA TGCAGTGCTCCCGGTCGATTAACAGATACGCAGTATTTT. Translating it yields CSAPGRLTDTQYF.

The CDR3 nucleotides read TGCGCCAGCAGCTTGGCCTGGGGGTATAATGAAAAACTGTTTTTT. Amino acids: CASSLAWGYNEKLFF. The chain employs TRBV5-1 and TRBJ1-4; D might be TRBD1 (5 bases). The CDR3 is 15 residues long. CDR1 is SGHRS and CDR2 is YFSETQ in the germline V gene. V lost 0 bases to trimming and J lost 4 bases, with 10 bases between them.

The chain is built from TRBV12-3 or TRBV12-4 and TRBJ2-2; 11 nucleotides align to TRBD2. The CDR3 contains 16 residues. With V trimmed by 2 bases and J by 5 bases, 4 bases remained unmatched. The CDR3 coding sequence is TGTGCCAGCAGTTTAAAACTAGCGGGAGCAACCGGGGAGCTGTTTTTT. Its translation: CASSLKLAGATGELFF.

The chain employs TRBV4-1 and TRBJ1-5; D is possibly TRBD1 (6 bases). Trimming cost V 2 bases and J 0 bases, with 14 bases left between them. The V gene's germline CDR1 is MGHRA and CDR2 YSYEKL. The CDR3 totals 17 residues. The CDR3 loop is CASSQSPRQDSNQPQHF. CDR3 nucleotides: TGCGCCAGCAGCCAATCGCCCCGACAGGATAGCAATCAGCCCCAGCATTTT.